Shown below are 16 T cell receptor beta chains from a single sample sequenced in a study of blood T cell repertoires in COVID-19. Here immunoSEQ multiplex PCR was the method, and the copy in TCRdb shows in-frame clones only, minus some. The repertoire consists of 150,000 to 200,000 clones, with 84% occurring once and the leading ten covering less than 15%. The sample taken for sequencing was PBMCs or T cells enriched from blood (not recorded which). The receptor source for this set is a man over 45 who had recovered from COVID-19.

J is TRBJ1-2 and V is TRBV28; D gene ambiguous. This CDR3 is 13 amino acids long. Between the trimmed V and J ends, which lost 4 bases and 7 bases, there was a span of 13 bases. Germline assignment: CDR1 MDHEN and CDR2 SYDVKM. The CDR3 coding sequence is TGTGCCAGCAGTTCCCCATTACCAGGTGGCTACACCTTC. Translated, it gives CASSSPLPGGYTF.

As to this clone: Other DNA sequences within the sample encode an identical CDR3. Here the CDR3 DNA reads TGTGCCAGCAGCGTAGAGGGGAGGCGCGATTCACCCCTCCACTTT. Translation: CASSVEGRRDSPLHF. The gene calls are TRBV9 and TRBJ1-6; tentative D call: TRBD1 (5 bases). The CDR3 is made up of 15 amino acids. V was pared by 0 bases and J by 8 bases, with 12 bases between. Looked up from germline, CDR1 is SGDLS and CDR2 is YYNGEE.

The rearrangement links TRBV12-3 or TRBV12-4 to TRBJ2-1, with D tentatively TRBD2 (5 bases). Trimming removed 9 bases at V and 6 bases at J, with 12 bases between. The CDR3 consists of 12 residues. The CDR3: CASQGLANEQFF. The DNA for the CDR3 is TGTGCCAGTCAAGGACTCGCCAATGAGCAGTTCTTC.

This clone has just a few counts. The rearrangement uses TRBV23-1 and TRBJ1-3, with D unresolved. TRBV23-1 is placed among ORFs of uncertain function. V was shortened by 3 bases and J by 0 bases, with 12 bases between the two germline ends. CDR3 length: 16 amino acids. The CDR3 DNA follows: TGCGCCAGCAGTCAGGTGCTACAGAGCTCTGGAAACACCATATATTTT. Residues: CASSQVLQSSGNTIYF.

This clone is a singleton in its sample. This chain uses TRBV5-1 with TRBJ2-3, with 8 bases fitting TRBD1. Germline V gives CDR1 SGHRS, CDR2 YFSETQ. V was clipped by 4 bases and J by 6 bases; unmatched bases: 7. This CDR3 is built from 14 residues. The CDR3 here is CASSAMDREDTQYF. The CDR3 DNA follows: TGCGCCAGCAGCGCAATGGACAGGGAGGATACGCAGTATTTT.

The rearrangement joins TRBV28 to TRBJ2-5, with D possibly matching TRBD1 (6 bases). This CDR3 region has 13 residues. Germline V gene data show CDR1 as MDHEN and CDR2 as SYDVKM. V lost 6 bases and J 3 bases, leaving 11 bases between the germline ends. CDR3 protein: CASSRQDEETQYF. CDR3 DNA: TGTGCCAGCAGCCGACAGGACGAAGAGACCCAGTACTTC.

The genes are TRBV7-3 and TRBJ2-3, with 12 bases matching TRBD2. CDR3 size: 16 residues. Per the germline V gene, CDR1 is SGHTA and CDR2 is FQGTGA. Trimming took 5 bases from V and 6 from J; bases not matched to a gene: 9. The CDR3 sequence is CASSKPLAGGADTQYF. The CDR3 region has the DNA TGTGCCAGCAGCAAACCACTAGCGGGGGGTGCCGATACGCAGTATTTT.

V usage is TRBV19 and J usage is TRBJ1-2, with 7 bases matching TRBD1. V lost 5 bases and J lost 4; bases outside the gene matches: 1. The CDR3 is made up of 12 amino acids. Germline CDR1 LNHDA, CDR2 SQIVND (reference sequence). The CDR3 DNA sequence: TGTGCCAGTAGTGCAGGGGGCTATGGCTACACCTTC. It specifies CASSAGGYGYTF.

This chain joins TRBV7-2 and TRBJ2-7, with D maybe TRBD2 (5 bases). Germline V CDR1 and CDR2: SGHTA, FQGNSA. With 5 bases removed from V and 3 bases from J, the gap between germline ends came to 17 bases. The CDR3 has 15 amino acids. CDR3 nucleotides: TGTGCCAGCAGCCTAGGTGCGGGCTACGACTACGAGCAGTACTTC. This codes for CASSLGAGYDYEQYF.

This chain links TRBV7-6 with TRBJ1-6; D gene unclear. Germline values: CDR1 SGHVS, CDR2 FNYEAQ. The CDR3 has 17 amino acids. V lost 2 bases and J lost 4, with 15 bases in between. The chain's CDR3 is CASSLSGGRTYNSPLHF. In nucleotides, the CDR3 is TGTGCCAGCAGCTTATCCGGCGGACGGACTTATAATTCACCCCTCCACTTT.

The chain uses TRBV4-3 and TRBJ1-1, with D uncertain. CDR1 is LGHNA, CDR2 YSLEER, per germline. V was shortened by 0 bases and J by 0 bases, with 8 bases between the two germline ends. This CDR3 has 15 residues. In DNA, the CDR3 is TGCGCCAGCAGCCAAGATCGAACACTGAACACTGAAGCTTTCTTT. Residues: CASSQDRTLNTEAFF.

The rearrangement uses TRBV2 and TRBJ2-5, with a weak D call TRBD1 (6 bases). Looked up from germline, CDR1 is SNHLY and CDR2 is FYNNEI. The CDR3 runs 12 residues. Trimming removed 4 bases from V and 7 bases from J, with 10 bases in between. CDR3 in DNA: TGTGCCAGCAGTGGACAGGCTGTGACCCAGTACTTC. Residues: CASSGQAVTQYF.

V usage is TRBV2 and J usage is TRBJ2-7; TRBD1 aligns across 8 bases. The CDR3 contains 13 residues. Germline CDR1 is SNHLY and CDR2 is FYNNEI. V was clipped by 6 bases and J by 4 bases; unmatched bases: 5. Here the CDR3 reads CASRTGVRYEQYF. The CDR3 DNA is TGTGCCAGCAGGACAGGGGTTAGGTACGAGCAGTACTTC. The full variable domain, with the rest looked up from reference TRBV2 and TRBJ2-7, is EPEVTQTPSHQVTQMGQEVILRCVPISNHLYFYWYRQILGQKVEFLVSFYNNEISEKSEIFDDQFSVERPDGSNFTLKIRSTKLEDSAMYFCASRTGVRYEQYFGPGTRLTVT.

V is TRBV4-1 and J is TRBJ2-2, with 10 bases matching TRBD2. Germline CDR1 is MGHRA and CDR2 is YSYEKL. The CDR3 loop spans 16 amino acids. V lost 4 bases, J lost 1 base, and 3 bases stayed unmatched. CDR3 in amino acids: CASSPTSGENTGELFF. CDR3 nucleotide sequence: TGCGCCAGCAGCCCTACTAGCGGGGAGAACACCGGGGAGCTGTTTTTT.

CDR3: CASSLQWGVQETQYF. DNA for the CDR3: TGTGCCAGCAGCTTACAATGGGGGGTCCAAGAGACCCAGTACTTC. The rearrangement joins TRBV7-3 to TRBJ2-5, with D maybe TRBD2 (6 bases). The V and J ends lost 2 bases and 1 base respectively, with 11 bases between them. The CDR3 has 15 residues. Germline V gives CDR1 SGHTA, CDR2 FQGTGA. The full variable domain, completed using reference TRBV7-3 and TRBJ2-5, is GAGVSQTPSNKVTEKGKYVELRCDPISGHTALYWYRQSLGQGPEFLIYFQGTGAADDSGLPNDRFFAVRPEGSVSTLKIQRTERGDSAVYLCASSLQWGVQETQYFGPGTRLLVL.

V is TRBV7-2 and J is TRBJ1-5; TRBD1 matches at 11 bases. Per the germline V gene, CDR1 is SGHTA and CDR2 is FQGNSA. Trimming at V came to 5 bases and at J to 3 bases, leaving 6 bases not matched to a gene. The CDR3 covers 16 residues. CDR3 region: CASSQRTGGSNQPQHF. The CDR3, as DNA: TGTGCCAGCAGCCAGCGGACAGGGGGCTCCAATCAGCCCCAGCATTTT.